These 25 T cell receptor beta chains came from one sample sequenced in a study of blood T cells in healthy people across ages. Through a sample-barcoded 5' primer and a J-beta primer mix, a second PCR was run for roughly 7 to 11 cycles. Using its own MiXCR run on the 5' RACE reads, TCRdb lists one record per CDR3 protein. Of around 1,000,000 distinct CDR3 sequences listed, roughly a quarter are singletons. This sample also belongs to another study, concerning T cells of mothers and their children.

The sample was blood. All receptors derive from a girl under 10 years old in good health.

V is TRBV6-1 and J is TRBJ1-4; D gene unclear. V lost 2 bases to trimming and J lost 5 bases, with 12 bases between them. Per germline, CDR1 MNHNS and CDR2 SASEGT. The CDR3 is 15 amino acids. The CDR3 is CASSERRLSNEKLFF. CDR3 coding DNA: TGTGCCAGCAGTGAACGGAGGCTCTCCAATGAAAAACTGTTTTTT.

The rearrangement links TRBV29-1 to TRBJ2-5; 7 bases are a match to TRBD2. With 8 bases clipped from V and 5 bases from J, the junction kept 8 bases outside the gene matches. Per the germline V gene, CDR1 is SQVTM and CDR2 is ANQGSEA. The CDR3 is made up of 12 amino acids. CDR3 nucleotides: TGCAGCACCGGACTAGTAGGGGAGACCCAGTACTTC. Its translation is CSTGLVGETQYF.

This clonotype was picked up a small number of times. The J gene is TRBJ2-3, the V gene TRBV12-3 or TRBV12-4; 9 nucleotides align to TRBD2. The CDR3 runs to 15 residues. V dropped 3 bases and J dropped 10; count of bases not matched to a gene: 11. The CDR3, as DNA: TGTGCCAGCAGTTTTCATGGGACTAGCAGCGATGCGCAGTATTTT. The encoded protein is CASSFHGTSSDAQYF.

This sequence joins TRBV12-3 or TRBV12-4 and TRBJ1-4; unclear D gene. Trimming took off 3 bases at V and 5 bases at J, with 16 bases between the two ends. CDR3 length equals 16 residues. Written as DNA, the CDR3 is TGTGCCAGCAGTTTCGGACGTTCGGGAGTCAATGAAAAACTGTTTTTT. It encodes CASSFGRSGVNEKLFF.

This clonotype turned up a few times. The chain uses TRBV5-1 and TRBJ1-6; D uncertain. The V end lost 0 bases, the J end lost 5 bases, and 6 bases lay between the germline ends. CDR1 is SGHRS and CDR2 is YFSETQ in the germline V gene. The CDR3 spans 14 residues. CDR3 DNA: TGCGCCAGCAGCTTGGAACAGAATAATTCACCCCTCCACTTT. Translation gives CASSLEQNNSPLHF. The variable domain in full, completed from reference TRBV5-1 and TRBJ1-6, reads KAGVTQTPRYLIKTRGQQVTLSCSPISGHRSVSWYQQTPGQGLQFLFEYFSETQRNKGNFPGRFSGRQFSNSRSEMNVSTLELGDSALYLCASSLEQNNSPLHFGNGTRLTVT.

This clonotype showed up just a few times. The chain carries TRBV10-3 and TRBJ2-5; 7 positions match TRBD2. Germline CDR1 reads ENHRY; CDR2 reads SYGVKD. Trimming at V came to 3 bases and at J to 1 base, leaving 11 bases not matched to a gene. The CDR3 has 17 residues. The CDR3, as DNA: TGTGCCATCAGTGAACGGGGAGCAGGGAGGGGCCAAGAGACCCAGTACTTC. Residues: CAISERGAGRGQETQYF.

The V call is TRBV28, the J call TRBJ2-5, with unresolved D. Germline lookup yields CDR1 MDHEN and CDR2 SYDVKM. V was cut by 5 bases and J by 0 bases, with 13 bases left in between. This CDR3 has 15 amino acids. The CDR3 region has the DNA TGTGCCAGCAGTAGATACAGCTCGTACCAAGAGACCCAGTACTTC. Its translation is CASSRYSSYQETQYF.

Only a few counts were recorded for this clonotype. The chain uses TRBV5-1 and TRBJ2-7; the match to TRBD1 covers 7 bases. CDR1 is SGHRS and CDR2 is YFSETQ in the germline V gene. This CDR3 spans 11 amino acids. V lost 2 bases, J lost 12 bases, and 5 bases stayed unmatched. CDR3 loop: CASSFGQALYF. In DNA form, the CDR3 reads TGCGCCAGCAGCTTCGGACAGGCCTTGTACTTC.

This clonotype was observed a handful of times. The chain has TRBV7-2 and TRBJ2-3; no clear D. The CDR3 spans 14 residues. V lost 1 base and J lost 8, with 13 bases in between. Germline V gene lookup returns CDR1 SGHTA and CDR2 FQGNSA. This chain's CDR3 is CASSLGVVLGTQYF. CDR3 bases: TGTGCCAGCAGCTTAGGTGTAGTCCTCGGTACGCAGTATTTT. The whole variable domain, filled in from reference TRBV7-2 and TRBJ2-3, reads GAGVSQSPSNKVTEKGKDVELRCDPISGHTALYWYRQSLGQGLEFLIYFQGNSAPDKSGLPSDRFSAERTGGSVSTLTIQRTQQEDSAVYLCASSLGVVLGTQYFGPGTRLTVL.

The rearrangement links TRBV12-3 or TRBV12-4 to TRBJ2-5, with 7 bases that match TRBD1. CDR3 length equals 16 residues. J lost 3 bases, V lost 3 bases, and 10 bases had no gene match. CDR3 coding DNA: TGTGCCAGCAGTTTCGTCCCGGGACAGAGGAAAGAGACCCAGTACTTC. This encodes CASSFVPGQRKETQYF.

In its sample, this clonotype was seen a few times. The chain is built from TRBV5-1 and TRBJ2-1; D unresolved. CDR3 size: 14 residues. The V end was cut by 4 bases, the J end by 9 bases, with 17 bases between. The V gene's germline CDR1 is SGHRS and CDR2 YFSETQ. CDR3 sequence: CASSPDQTSGEQFF. The CDR3 coding sequence is TGCGCCAGCAGCCCGGACCAGACGTCCGGTGAGCAGTTCTTC.

The V call is TRBV29-1, the J call TRBJ2-5, with no clear D. The better agreement between TRBJ2-1 and the DNA end casts doubt on the J call. Germline V gives CDR1 SQVTM, CDR2 ANQGSEA. CDR3 size: 16 residues. The CDR3 bases are TGCAGCGTTGAAGATCAGCCGCCCTTCAACGGCAATGAGCAGTTCTTC. It encodes CSVEDQPPFNGNEQFF.

This clonotype occurred a few times. The J gene is TRBJ2-2, the V gene TRBV11-2, with TRBD1 matching over 10 bases. CDR1 and CDR2 from the germline V gene are SGHAT and FQNNGV. This CDR3 has 16 amino acids. Trimming cost V 5 bases and J 4 bases; bases outside gene matches: 7. Here the CDR3 DNA reads TGTGCCAGCAGCCCTAGACAGGGGGCGGGCACCGGGGAGCTGTTTTTT. Protein product: CASSPRQGAGTGELFF. The full variable domain, rest sourced from reference TRBV11-2 and TRBJ2-2, is EAGVAQSPRYKIIEKRQSVAFWCNPISGHATLYWYQQILGQGPKLLIQFQNNGVVDDSQLPKDRFSAERLKGVDSTLKIQPAKLEDSAVYLCASSPRQGAGTGELFFGEGSRLTVL.

This chain links TRBV7-9 with TRBJ2-5; weak D call: TRBD1 (5 bases). CDR1 is SEHNR and CDR2 is FQNEAQ in the germline V gene (reference sequence). V dropped 5 bases and J dropped 1 base, with 17 bases sitting between them. The CDR3 contains 16 residues. Here the CDR3 reads CASSPPTDRTQETQYF. Here the CDR3 DNA reads TGTGCCAGCAGCCCTCCGACAGACAGAACCCAAGAGACCCAGTACTTC.

This clonotype was detected only a few times. The J gene is TRBJ1-2, the V gene TRBV20-1; a possible D gene is TRBD1 (6 bases). CDR3 length: 13 residues. Deletions cut 1 base from V and 7 bases from J, with 13 bases between. CDR1 and CDR2 from the germline V gene are DFQATT and SNEGSKA (reference sequence). The CDR3 loop reads CSARVNRDRGYTF. Written as DNA, the CDR3 is TGCAGTGCTAGAGTAAACAGGGACCGTGGCTACACCTTC.

In this sample, this clonotype turned up a few times. The chain has TRBV19 and TRBJ2-5, with D maybe TRBD1 (5 bases). The J call is uncertain, as TRBJ2-1 better fits the DNA end. Germline V gene lookup returns CDR1 LNHDA and CDR2 SQIVND (reference sequence). The length of the CDR3 is 15 residues. CDR3 sequence (DNA): TGTGCCAGTCATCCGGACACCTTTACCACCAATGAGCAGTTCTTC. Encoded protein: CASHPDTFTTNEQFF.

The chain combines TRBV7-9 with TRBJ2-1; the D is unclear. Between the trimmed V and J ends, which lost 1 base and 9 bases, there was a span of 7 bases. CDR3 length: 12 amino acids. Germline V gives CDR1 SEHNR, CDR2 FQNEAQ (reference sequence). The CDR3, as DNA: TGTGCCAGCAGCTTAGGGTGGACTGAGCAGTTCTTC. The encoded protein is CASSLGWTEQFF.

This clonotype was recorded a few times. V is TRBV7-2 and J is TRBJ2-5; D may be TRBD2 (5 bases). The germline V gene has CDR1 SGHTA and CDR2 FQGNSA. The CDR3 runs 14 residues. Trimming cost V 3 bases and J 4 bases, with 12 bases left between them. CDR3 DNA: TGTGCCAGCAGCTTTAACTCCGCGGGAGAGACCCAGTACTTC. Protein product: CASSFNSAGETQYF.

This chain links TRBV14 with TRBJ2-5, with unresolved D. The DNA matches TRBJ2-1 better at its end, which makes the J call doubtful. The CDR3 has 13 residues. The V gene's germline CDR1 is SGHDN and CDR2 FVKESK. Here the CDR3 reads CASSHPWNNEQFF. The CDR3 DNA follows: TGTGCCAGCAGCCACCCTTGGAACAATGAGCAGTTCTTC.

This clonotype was seen only a few times. In DNA, the CDR3 is TGTGCCAGCAGTTACCTCGCTGCAACTAATGAAAAACTGTTTTTT. Protein sequence: CASSYLAATNEKLFF. This rearrangement joins TRBV6-5 to TRBJ1-4; no clear D. The CDR3 is made up of 15 amino acids. Per germline, CDR1 MNHEY and CDR2 SVGAGI. V lost 2 bases, J lost 0 bases, and 7 bases lay in between.

This clonotype was seen more than once but under ten times. The chain carries TRBV7-3 and TRBJ2-3; TRBD2 aligns across 10 bases. The CDR3 is made up of 15 amino acids. Germline trimming cut 3 bases from V and 2 bases from J; bases unmatched to any gene: 2. Germline CDR1 reads SGHTA; CDR2 reads FQGTGA. CDR3 coding DNA: TGTGCCAGCAGCTTCGGGACTAGCGTCACAGATACGCAGTATTTT. Its translation is CASSFGTSVTDTQYF.

The CDR3 is CASSDLYGFENIQYF. For the CDR3, the DNA is TGTGCCAGCTCTGATCTCTATGGTTTTGAAAACATTCAGTACTTC. The chain couples TRBV6-6 to TRBJ2-4; D ambiguous. Between the trimmed V and J ends, which lost 8 bases and 5 bases, there was a span of 19 bases. The CDR3 totals 15 residues. Germline V gene sequence: CDR1 MNHNY, CDR2 SVGAGI (reference sequence).

In this sample, this clonotype turned up a few times. This rearrangement joins TRBV20-1 to TRBJ2-7; D might be TRBD1 or TRBD2, each matching 5 bases. The germline gives CDR1 DFQATT, CDR2 SNEGSKA (reference sequence). There are 14 residues in the CDR3. Trimming stripped 1 base from V and 2 bases from J, with 12 bases between. CDR3 DNA: TGCAGTGCTAGAGTCCCAGGGAGCACCTACGAGCAGTACTTC. It specifies CSARVPGSTYEQYF.

The chain has TRBV4-2 and TRBJ2-5; 10 bases are shared with TRBD2. CDR3 length: 17 amino acids. V trimming: 2 bases; J trimming: 2 bases; junction bases outside the gene matches: 8. CDR1 and CDR2 (germline): LGHNA, YNFKEQ. CDR3 coding DNA: TGTGCCAGCAGCCAATCCGCTAGCGGGGGAGGACAAGAGACCCAGTACTTC. Protein product: CASSQSASGGGQETQYF.

The DNA for the CDR3 is TGTGCCAGCAGCCCCCGTTTGGAGACCCAGTACTTC. Translating it yields CASSPRLETQYF. This chain links TRBV7-9 with TRBJ2-5; no reliable D call. Trimming took 5 bases from V and 5 from J, leaving 9 bases between them. The CDR3 has 12 residues. Germline values: CDR1 SEHNR, CDR2 FQNEAQ (reference sequence).